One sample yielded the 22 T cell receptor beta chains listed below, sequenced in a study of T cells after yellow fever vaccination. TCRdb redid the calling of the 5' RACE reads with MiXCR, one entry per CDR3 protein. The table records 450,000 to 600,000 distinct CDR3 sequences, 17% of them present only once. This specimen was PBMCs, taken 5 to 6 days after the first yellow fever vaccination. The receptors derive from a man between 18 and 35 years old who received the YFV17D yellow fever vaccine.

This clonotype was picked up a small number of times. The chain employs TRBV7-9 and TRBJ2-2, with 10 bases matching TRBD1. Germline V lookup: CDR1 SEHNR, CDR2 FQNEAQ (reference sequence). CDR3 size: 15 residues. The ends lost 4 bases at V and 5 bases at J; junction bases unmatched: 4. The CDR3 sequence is CASSSGQGITGELFF. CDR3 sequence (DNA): TGTGCCAGCAGCTCGGGACAGGGGATAACCGGGGAGCTGTTTTTT.

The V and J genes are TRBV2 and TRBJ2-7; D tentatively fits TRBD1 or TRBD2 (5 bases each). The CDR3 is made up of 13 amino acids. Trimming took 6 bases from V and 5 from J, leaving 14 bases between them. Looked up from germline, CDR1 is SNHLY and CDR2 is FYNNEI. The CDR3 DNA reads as TGTGCCAGCAGAGAGGGGTTTAAGGACGAGCAGTACTTC. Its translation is CASREGFKDEQYF.

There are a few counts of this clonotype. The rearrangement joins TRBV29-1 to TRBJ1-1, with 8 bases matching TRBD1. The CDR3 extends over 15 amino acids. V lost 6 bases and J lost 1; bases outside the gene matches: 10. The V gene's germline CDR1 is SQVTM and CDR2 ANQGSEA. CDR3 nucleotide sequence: TGCAGCGTCACCGAATGGACAGGGACGAACACTGAAGCTTTCTTT. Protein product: CSVTEWTGTNTEAFF.

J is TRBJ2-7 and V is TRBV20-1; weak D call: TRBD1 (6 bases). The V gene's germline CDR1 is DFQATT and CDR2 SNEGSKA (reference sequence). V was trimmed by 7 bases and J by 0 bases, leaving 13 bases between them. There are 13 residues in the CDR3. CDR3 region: CSVPRGSSYEQYV. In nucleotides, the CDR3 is TGCAGTGTGCCGAGGGGGAGCTCCTACGAGCAGTACGTC.

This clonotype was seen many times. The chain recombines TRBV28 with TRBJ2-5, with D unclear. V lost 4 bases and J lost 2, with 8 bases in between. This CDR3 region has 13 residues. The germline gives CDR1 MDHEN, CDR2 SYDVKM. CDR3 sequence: CASSYVGQETQYF. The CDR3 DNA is TGTGCCAGCAGTTATGTGGGGCAAGAGACCCAGTACTTC.

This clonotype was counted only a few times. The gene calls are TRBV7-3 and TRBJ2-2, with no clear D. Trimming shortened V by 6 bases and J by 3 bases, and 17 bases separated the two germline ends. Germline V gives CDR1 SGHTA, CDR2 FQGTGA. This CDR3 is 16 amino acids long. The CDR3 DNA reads TGTGCCAGCAGATTCTCGGGCGCCCCGGACACCGGGGAGCTGTTTTTT. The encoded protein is CASRFSGAPDTGELFF.

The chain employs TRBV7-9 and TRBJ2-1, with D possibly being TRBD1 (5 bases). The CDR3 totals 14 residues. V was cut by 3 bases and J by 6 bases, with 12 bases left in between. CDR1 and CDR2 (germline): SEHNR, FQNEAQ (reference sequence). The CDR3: CASSFSGRVNEQFF. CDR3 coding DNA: TGTGCCAGCAGCTTCTCGGGCAGGGTCAATGAGCAGTTCTTC. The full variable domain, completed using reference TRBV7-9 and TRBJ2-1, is DTGVSQNPRHKITKRGQNVTFRCDPISEHNRLYWYRQTLGQGPEFLTYFQNEAQLEKSRLLSDRFSAERPKGSFSTLEIQRTEQGDSAMYLCASSFSGRVNEQFFGPGTRLTVL.

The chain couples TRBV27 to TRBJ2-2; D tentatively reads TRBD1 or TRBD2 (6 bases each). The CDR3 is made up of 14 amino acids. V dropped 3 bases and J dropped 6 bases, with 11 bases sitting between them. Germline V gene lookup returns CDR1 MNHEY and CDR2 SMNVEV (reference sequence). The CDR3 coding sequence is TGTGCCAGCAGTTTCTCGGGGGCCCCCGGGGAGCTGTTTTTT. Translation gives CASSFSGAPGELFF.

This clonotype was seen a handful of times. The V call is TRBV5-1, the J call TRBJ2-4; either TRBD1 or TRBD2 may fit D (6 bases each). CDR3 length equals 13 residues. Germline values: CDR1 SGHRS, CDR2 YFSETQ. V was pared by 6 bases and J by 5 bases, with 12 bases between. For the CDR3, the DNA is TGCGCCAGCAAGGGGGGTACCGAAAACATTCAGTACTTC. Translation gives CASKGGTENIQYF.

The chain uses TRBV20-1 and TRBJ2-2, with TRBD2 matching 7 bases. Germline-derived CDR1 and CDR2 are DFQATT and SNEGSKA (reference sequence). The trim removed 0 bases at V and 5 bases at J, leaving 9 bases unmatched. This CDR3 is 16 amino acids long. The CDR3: CSARDFQRGGTGELFF. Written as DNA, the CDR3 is TGCAGTGCTAGAGATTTTCAGCGGGGCGGAACCGGGGAGCTGTTTTTT.

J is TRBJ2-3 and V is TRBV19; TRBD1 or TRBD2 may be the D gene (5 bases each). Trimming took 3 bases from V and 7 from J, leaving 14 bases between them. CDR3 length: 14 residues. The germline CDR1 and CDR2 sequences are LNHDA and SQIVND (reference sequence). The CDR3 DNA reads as TGTGCCAGTAGTATTTTTGGGGGTCGTTATACGCAGTATTTT. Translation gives CASSIFGGRYTQYF.

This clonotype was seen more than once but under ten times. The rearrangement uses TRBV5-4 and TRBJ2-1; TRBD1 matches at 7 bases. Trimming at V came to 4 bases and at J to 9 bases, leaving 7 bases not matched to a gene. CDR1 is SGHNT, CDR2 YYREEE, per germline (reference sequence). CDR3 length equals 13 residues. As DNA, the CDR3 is TGTGCCAGCAGCCGGGACAGTGGAGGTGAGCAGTTCTTC. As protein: CASSRDSGGEQFF.

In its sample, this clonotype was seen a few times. The DNA for the CDR3 is TGCGCCAGCAGCCAAGATCGGCTAGCGGGGATAAAGTGGCCAGAGACCCAGTACTTC. Translating it yields CASSQDRLAGIKWPETQYF. The chain uses TRBV4-3 and TRBJ2-5; 9 bases line up with TRBD2. There are 19 residues in the CDR3. The J segment lost 4 bases and the V segment lost 0 bases, leaving 15 bases of the junction unmatched. Germline assignment: CDR1 LGHNA and CDR2 YSLEER.

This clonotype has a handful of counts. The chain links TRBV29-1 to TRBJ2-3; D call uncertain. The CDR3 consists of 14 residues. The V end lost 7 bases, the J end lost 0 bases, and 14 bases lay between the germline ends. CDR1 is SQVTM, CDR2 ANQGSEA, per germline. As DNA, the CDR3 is TGCAGCGGATTGTTGGACGCTAGCACAGATACGCAGTATTTT. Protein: CSGLLDASTDTQYF.

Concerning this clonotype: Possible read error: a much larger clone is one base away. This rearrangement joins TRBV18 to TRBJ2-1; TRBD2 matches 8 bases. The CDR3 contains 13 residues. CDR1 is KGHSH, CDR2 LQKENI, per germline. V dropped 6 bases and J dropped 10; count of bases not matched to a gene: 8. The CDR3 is CASSGVSGDEQFF. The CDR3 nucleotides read TGTGCCAGCTCGGGCGTTAGCGGGGACGAGCAGTTCTTC.

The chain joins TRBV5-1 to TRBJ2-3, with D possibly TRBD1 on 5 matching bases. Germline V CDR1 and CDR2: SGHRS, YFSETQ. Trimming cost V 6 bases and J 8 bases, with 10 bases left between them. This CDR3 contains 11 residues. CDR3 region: CASTGQGTQYF. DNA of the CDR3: TGCGCCAGCACAGGTCAGGGTACGCAGTATTTT.

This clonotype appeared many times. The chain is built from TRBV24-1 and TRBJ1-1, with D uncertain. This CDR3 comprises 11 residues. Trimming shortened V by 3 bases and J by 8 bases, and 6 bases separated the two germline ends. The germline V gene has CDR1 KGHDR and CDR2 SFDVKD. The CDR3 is CATSDGVEAFF. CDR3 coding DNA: TGTGCCACCAGTGATGGAGTGGAAGCTTTCTTT.

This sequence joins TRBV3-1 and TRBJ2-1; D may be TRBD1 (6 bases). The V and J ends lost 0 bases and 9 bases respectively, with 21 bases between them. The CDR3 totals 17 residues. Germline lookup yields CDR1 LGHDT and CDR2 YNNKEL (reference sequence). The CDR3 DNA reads TGTGCCAGCAGCCAAGAGGGGGCCAGGGTAGGGCTGGGTGAGCAGTTCTTC. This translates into CASSQEGARVGLGEQFF.

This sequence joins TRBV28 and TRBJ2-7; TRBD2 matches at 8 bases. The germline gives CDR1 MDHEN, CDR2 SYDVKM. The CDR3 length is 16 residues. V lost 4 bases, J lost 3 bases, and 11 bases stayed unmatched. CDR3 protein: CASSSRGSGAVYEQYV. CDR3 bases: TGTGCCAGCAGTTCCCGGGGTAGCGGGGCTGTCTACGAGCAGTACGTC.

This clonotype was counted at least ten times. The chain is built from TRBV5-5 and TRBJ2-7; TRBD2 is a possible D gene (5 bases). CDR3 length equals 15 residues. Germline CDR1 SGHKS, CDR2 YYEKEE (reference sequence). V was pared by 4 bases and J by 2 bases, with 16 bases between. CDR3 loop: CASSMITSGTYEQYF. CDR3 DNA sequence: TGTGCCAGCAGCATGATTACGTCCGGGACCTACGAGCAGTACTTC.

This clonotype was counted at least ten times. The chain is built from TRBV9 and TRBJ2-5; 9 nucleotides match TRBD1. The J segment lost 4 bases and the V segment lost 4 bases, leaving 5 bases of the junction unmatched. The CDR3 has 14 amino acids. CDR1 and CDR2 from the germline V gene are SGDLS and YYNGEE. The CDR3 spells CASSPGTGRETQYF. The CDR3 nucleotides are TGTGCCAGCAGCCCGGGGACAGGGAGAGAGACCCAGTACTTC.

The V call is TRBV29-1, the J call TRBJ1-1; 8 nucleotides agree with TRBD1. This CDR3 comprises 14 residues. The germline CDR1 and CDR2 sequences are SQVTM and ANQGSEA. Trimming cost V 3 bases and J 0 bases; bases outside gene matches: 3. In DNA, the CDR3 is TGCAGCGTTGATGACAGGGGACTGAACACTGAAGCTTTCTTT. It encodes CSVDDRGLNTEAFF.